This T cell receptor (beta chain) appears in the sequencing data of a study of regulatory T cells in long-lasting Graves disease. Findings and caveats of the study: Patients with persistent disease shared around 2,700 public clonotypes, outpacing the roughly 1,000 shared by new patients. The researchers studied only peripheral blood, not thyroid tissue.

In its sample, this clonotype was seen a few times. As yet, its antigen is unknown. Time point in this sample: persistent/refractory GD, antithyroid drugs over 5 years with positive TRAb. Extracted PBMC RNA gave rise to the TCR library. Graves' disease diagnosis relied on American Thyroid Association guidelines. The V end lost 7 bases, the J end lost 3 bases, and 7 bases lay between the germline ends. Per germline, CDR1 LNHDA and CDR2 SQIVND (reference sequence). The CDR3 runs to 12 residues. To make TCR beta libraries, researchers used iRepertoire HTBI primers and Arm-PCR of CDR3 regions. MiXCR, applied by TCRdb to the multiplex PCR reads, yields one record per CDR3 protein. This repertoire shows 650,000 to 850,000 distinct CDR3 sequences, about 32% found once; its top ten account for about 40%.

The receptor was derived from a female donor with Graves disease. Source: peripheral blood mononuclear cells (PBMCs), taken when the disease was refractory, from a patient treated with antithyroid drugs. This chain links TRBV19 with TRBJ1-5; D not certain. The DNA for the CDR3 is TGTGCCAGTAAGGATTACAATCAGCCCCAGCATTTT. This gives the protein CASKDYNQPQHF.